The 31 T cell receptor beta chains presented below share a single source sample, sequenced in a study of cytomegalovirus exposure and HLA in healthy donors. In the PCR, 60 Vbeta and 13 Jbeta primers were used. The assay was immunoSEQ multiplex PCR, and TCRdb's table has in-frame clones only and misses some. Among about 70,000 clones listed, roughly two thirds were seen once. The sample consisted of PBMCs. The receptors originated from a man younger than 45 in good health and CMV-seronegative.

This clone appeared once. The DNA of the CDR3 is TGTGCCAGCAGCTCCCTAGCGGGGGCCGACTCCTACGAGCAGTACTTC. Encoded protein: CASSSLAGADSYEQYF. The rearrangement joins TRBV7-2 to TRBJ2-7, with TRBD2 matching 10 bases. Looked up from germline, CDR1 is SGHTA and CDR2 is FQGNSA. This CDR3 has 16 amino acids. V shed 4 bases and J 0 bases; nucleotides not matched to a gene: 6.

The chain combines TRBV5-1 with TRBJ2-7, with 9 bases aligning to TRBD1. This CDR3 has 15 amino acids. V trimming: 1 base; J trimming: 5 bases; junction bases outside the gene matches: 7. CDR1 and CDR2 (germline): SGHRS, YFSETQ. CDR3 amino acids: CASSLPGTGRNEQYF. CDR3 nucleotide sequence: TGCGCCAGCAGCTTGCCCGGGACAGGGCGGAACGAGCAGTACTTC. Full variable domain (rest looked up from reference TRBV5-1 and TRBJ2-7): KAGVTQTPRYLIKTRGQQVTLSCSPISGHRSVSWYQQTPGQGLQFLFEYFSETQRNKGNFPGRFSGRQFSNSRSEMNVSTLELGDSALYLCASSLPGTGRNEQYFGPGTRLTVT.

The chain carries TRBV6-5 and TRBJ2-5; the match to TRBD2 covers 7 bases. The CDR3 is made up of 16 amino acids. Germline V gives CDR1 MNHEY, CDR2 SVGAGI. V trimming: 0 bases; J trimming: 2 bases; junction bases outside the gene matches: 6. The CDR3 DNA sequence: TGTGCCAGCAGTTACTCGTGGGCTAGCGGACAAGAGACCCAGTACTTC. It yields the protein CASSYSWASGQETQYF.

The V call is TRBV6-4, the J call TRBJ2-5, with D possibly TRBD2 on 5 matching bases. The CDR3 contains 14 residues. With 0 bases removed from V and 5 bases from J, the gap between germline ends came to 10 bases. Looked up from germline, CDR1 is MRHNA and CDR2 is SNTAGT. CDR3 DNA sequence: TGTGCCAGCAGTGACTCTTTGGAGGAGGAGACCCAGTACTTC. Its translation: CASSDSLEEETQYF.

This chain uses TRBV18 with TRBJ1-4, with 9 bases matching TRBD1. Losses at the gene ends were 3 bases for V and 5 bases for J; bases not matched to a gene: 1. Germline V gene sequence: CDR1 KGHSH, CDR2 LQKENI. The CDR3 is 14 amino acids. CDR3 nucleotides: TGTGCCAGCTCACCGGGACAGGGAAATGAAAAACTGTTTTTT. The encoded protein is CASSPGQGNEKLFF.

This chain connects TRBV29-1 to TRBJ2-7; no clear D. The germline gives CDR1 SQVTM, CDR2 ANQGSEA. Trimming cost V 6 bases and J 3 bases, with 9 bases left between them. This CDR3 has 11 residues. The CDR3 bases are TGCAGCGTGTTGAGTGTCTACGAGCAGTACTTC. Encoded protein: CSVLSVYEQYF.

The V and J genes are TRBV6-5 and TRBJ2-3; D is undetermined. Trimming cost V 6 bases and J 2 bases, with 12 bases left between them. Germline loops: CDR1 MNHEY, CDR2 SVGAGI. The CDR3 runs 14 residues. The CDR3 coding sequence is TGTGCCAGCAGGAGGTCTTCTCCCACAGATACGCAGTATTTT. This codes for CASRRSSPTDTQYF.

A few counts support this clone. The gene calls are TRBV7-8 and TRBJ2-3; D is uncertain. Germline V gene sequence: CDR1 SGHVS, CDR2 FQNEAQ. CDR3 length: 15 amino acids. Trimming cost V 3 bases and J 0 bases, with 10 bases left between them. The CDR3 sequence: CASSFRLLSTDTQYF. DNA of the CDR3: TGTGCCAGCAGCTTTAGACTGCTAAGCACAGATACGCAGTATTTT. Full variable domain (remainder filled in from reference TRBV7-8 and TRBJ2-3): GAGVSQSPRYKVAKRGQDVALRCDPISGHVSLFWYQQALGQGPEFLTYFQNEAQLDKSGLPSDRFFAERPEGSVSTLKIQRTQQEDSAVYLCASSFRLLSTDTQYFGPGTRLTVL.

This clone was seen a handful of times. The chain links TRBV7-9 to TRBJ2-7; D may be TRBD2 (6 bases). Germline loops: CDR1 SEHNR, CDR2 FQNEAQ (reference sequence). The CDR3 runs 13 residues. V was shortened by 8 bases and J by 0 bases, with 11 bases between the two germline ends. Here the CDR3 DNA reads TGTGCCAGCGGTTGGGACTCCTCCTACGAGCAGTACTTC. This sequence encodes CASGWDSSYEQYF.

The chain links TRBV7-2 to TRBJ2-2; the D is unclear. Germline lookup yields CDR1 SGHTA and CDR2 FQGNSA. This CDR3 is built from 14 residues. V lost 2 bases to trimming and J lost 7 bases, with 11 bases between them. The CDR3 DNA sequence: TGTGCCAGCAGCTTACTTCATCAGGACGGGGAGCTGTTTTTT. Its protein product is CASSLLHQDGELFF.

In this sample, this clone turned up a few times. The chain has TRBV9 and TRBJ2-1, with 9 bases identical to TRBD2. The V segment lost 3 bases and the J segment 0 bases; nucleotides outside the gene matches: 13. The length of the CDR3 is 19 residues. Per the germline V gene, CDR1 is SGDLS and CDR2 is YYNGEE. The CDR3 loop is CASSGGGTSQTNSYNEQFF. CDR3 DNA: TGTGCCAGCAGCGGGGGGGGGACTAGCCAAACCAACTCCTACAATGAGCAGTTCTTC.

This sequence joins TRBV6-5 and TRBJ2-6; D is unresolved. V was shortened by 3 bases and J by 2 bases, with 8 bases between the two germline ends. This CDR3 is built from 15 residues. Germline V gene lookup returns CDR1 MNHEY and CDR2 SVGAGI. The DNA for the CDR3 is TGTGCCAGCAGTTATCCAGGCGCTGGGGCCAACGTCCTGACTTTC. Translating it yields CASSYPGAGANVLTF.

The rearrangement uses TRBV5-1 and TRBJ2-7; a possible D gene is TRBD2 (6 bases). The V gene lost 0 bases and the J gene lost 3 bases, with 19 bases spanning the gap. The germline CDR1 and CDR2 sequences are SGHRS and YFSETQ. The CDR3 totals 17 residues. The CDR3 sequence is CASSLGAGGANNYEQYF. For the CDR3, the DNA is TGCGCCAGCAGCTTGGGCGCCGGAGGGGCCAACAACTACGAGCAGTACTTC. Full variable domain (remainder filled in from reference TRBV5-1 and TRBJ2-7): KAGVTQTPRYLIKTRGQQVTLSCSPISGHRSVSWYQQTPGQGLQFLFEYFSETQRNKGNFPGRFSGRQFSNSRSEMNVSTLELGDSALYLCASSLGAGGANNYEQYFGPGTRLTVT.

The V gene is TRBV19, the J gene TRBJ2-3; D is perhaps TRBD2 (6 bases). Trimming took off 1 base at V and 0 bases at J, with 11 bases between the two ends. Germline V gene sequence: CDR1 LNHDA, CDR2 SQIVND (reference sequence). The CDR3 length is 16 residues. The CDR3, as DNA: TGTGCCAGTAGTATAGTCAGCGGGTTAAGCACAGATACGCAGTATTTT. This gives the protein CASSIVSGLSTDTQYF.

V is TRBV30 and J is TRBJ1-2, with a tentative D call TRBD1 (5 bases). The CDR3 consists of 14 residues. The germline gives CDR1 GTSNPN, CDR2 SVGIG (reference sequence). Trimming cost V 0 bases and J 6 bases, with 14 bases left between them. The CDR3 loop reads CAWSVTGLNHGYTF. CDR3 nucleotide sequence: TGTGCCTGGAGTGTAACGGGACTGAATCATGGCTACACCTTC.

The chain uses TRBV6-5 and TRBJ2-5, with TRBD1 identical over 8 bases. With 4 bases clipped from V and 4 bases from J, the junction kept 5 bases outside the gene matches. From germline, CDR1 is MNHEY and CDR2 SVGAGI. This CDR3 is built from 14 residues. The CDR3 bases are TGTGCCAGCAGTTTGGACAGGGAACTAGAGACCCAGTACTTC. Translating it yields CASSLDRELETQYF.

The chain recombines TRBV6-5 with TRBJ2-7, with 9 bases identical to TRBD1. Germline assignment: CDR1 MNHEY and CDR2 SVGAGI. The CDR3 has 13 residues. V was pared by 6 bases and J by 5 bases, with 5 bases of the junction left unmatched. Here the CDR3 DNA reads TGTGCCAGCAGGCAAAACAGGGGGCACGAGCAGTACTTC. It encodes CASRQNRGHEQYF.

The chain links TRBV2 to TRBJ2-5; 10 positions match TRBD2. The CDR3 spans 15 residues. The germline V gene has CDR1 SNHLY and CDR2 FYNNEI. V lost 7 bases, J lost 4 bases, and 9 bases stayed unmatched. The CDR3: CASKYSGGLRETQYF. The CDR3 DNA reads TGTGCCAGCAAGTATAGCGGGGGGCTTCGAGAGACCCAGTACTTC. Supplemented by reference TRBV2 and TRBJ2-5, the full variable domain reads EPEVTQTPSHQVTQMGQEVILRCVPISNHLYFYWYRQILGQKVEFLVSFYNNEISEKSEIFDDQFSVERPDGSNFTLKIRSTKLEDSAMYFCASKYSGGLRETQYFGPGTRLLVL.

The chain links TRBV4-1 to TRBJ2-3, with 8 bases that match TRBD1. Losses at the gene ends were 0 bases for V and 2 bases for J; bases not matched to a gene: 7. CDR1 is MGHRA and CDR2 is YSYEKL in the germline V gene. The length of the CDR3 is 17 residues. The CDR3 nucleotides read TGCGCCAGCAGCCAAGAGCCGAGACAGGGGACCACAGATACGCAGTATTTT. Translated, it gives CASSQEPRQGTTDTQYF.

This clone has only a few counts. The chain combines TRBV7-9 with TRBJ2-7; D is perhaps TRBD1 (8 bases). CDR1 is SEHNR and CDR2 is FQNEAQ in the germline V gene (reference sequence). V gave up 1 base and J gave up 5 bases, with 15 bases separating them. The CDR3 loop spans 15 amino acids. The CDR3 loop reads CASSLVRTGTNEQYF. In DNA, the CDR3 is TGTGCCAGCAGCTTAGTCCGGACAGGGACTAACGAGCAGTACTTC.

V and J are TRBV9 and TRBJ1-4, with TRBD1 identical over 8 bases. Germline V gene data show CDR1 as SGDLS and CDR2 as YYNGEE. The CDR3 consists of 14 residues. Unmatched junction bases numbered 2, after V lost 2 bases and J lost 5 bases. CDR3 sequence: CASSVGDRNEKLFF. The DNA for the CDR3 is TGTGCCAGCAGCGTTGGGGACAGGAATGAAAAACTGTTTTTT.

The chain combines TRBV4-1 with TRBJ2-5; 11 bases map to TRBD2. The length of the CDR3 is 17 residues. Trimming at V came to 1 base and at J to 4 bases, leaving 8 bases not matched to a gene. Germline V gene data show CDR1 as MGHRA and CDR2 as YSYEKL. The CDR3 protein is CASSQVVSGGAGETQYF. The CDR3 coding sequence is TGCGCCAGCAGCCAAGTTGTTAGCGGGGGGGCCGGAGAGACCCAGTACTTC.

The J gene is TRBJ2-5, the V gene TRBV7-9, with a possible D match to TRBD2 (6 bases). With 4 bases removed from V and 1 base from J, the gap between germline ends came to 13 bases. Germline CDR1 reads SEHNR; CDR2 reads FQNEAQ (reference sequence). The CDR3 loop spans 15 amino acids. CDR3 nucleotide sequence: TGTGCCAGCAGCTCCCCTTTGGGGGGCCAAGAGACCCAGTACTTC. It encodes CASSSPLGGQETQYF.

This clone showed up just a few times. The gene calls are TRBV5-6 and TRBJ1-2; the D gene is possibly TRBD1 (6 bases). The length of the CDR3 is 14 residues. Germline loops: CDR1 SGHDT, CDR2 YYEEEE. The germline V and J ends were trimmed by 5 bases and 4 bases, with 15 bases remaining between them. This chain's CDR3 is CASSRDTWAYGYTF. The CDR3 DNA follows: TGTGCCAGCAGTCGGGACACTTGGGCCTATGGCTACACCTTC.

The V call is TRBV5-4, the J call TRBJ1-2, with D possibly matching TRBD1 (6 bases). The V and J ends lost 3 bases and 4 bases respectively, with 13 bases between them. The CDR3 runs 14 residues. Germline loops: CDR1 SGHNT, CDR2 YYREEE (reference sequence). CDR3 sequence: CASSYPTGPYGYTF. DNA of the CDR3: TGTGCCAGCAGCTACCCGACAGGCCCCTATGGCTACACCTTC.

The gene calls are TRBV18 and TRBJ1-1; 7 nucleotides line up with TRBD1. With V trimmed by 6 bases and J by 2 bases, 3 bases remained unmatched. Germline values: CDR1 KGHSH, CDR2 LQKENI. There are 13 residues in the CDR3. CDR3 region: CASSGTENTEAFF. The CDR3 nucleotides are TGTGCCAGCTCCGGGACAGAAAACACTGAAGCTTTCTTT.

The V and J genes are TRBV4-2 and TRBJ2-3; tentative D call: TRBD1 (7 bases). V lost 0 bases and J lost 2, with 12 bases in between. Germline V gene data show CDR1 as LGHNA and CDR2 as YNFKEQ. CDR3 length: 16 amino acids. For the CDR3, the DNA is TGTGCCAGCAGCCAAGATCCAGGGGGGCCCACAGATACGCAGTATTTT. Its protein product is CASSQDPGGPTDTQYF.

CDR3 sequence: CASSFSGGEADTQYF. The CDR3 coding sequence is TGTGCCAGCAGCTTTAGCGGGGGGGAAGCAGATACGCAGTATTTT. V gene TRBV7-3 combines with J gene TRBJ2-3, with 11 bases matching TRBD2. CDR1 and CDR2 (germline): SGHTA, FQGTGA. The CDR3 is 15 amino acids. With V trimmed by 3 bases and J by 4 bases, 3 bases remained unmatched.

The genes are TRBV7-9 and TRBJ2-2; D call uncertain. Deletions cut 5 bases from V and 3 bases from J, with 10 bases between. Germline V gene sequence: CDR1 SEHNR, CDR2 FQNEAQ (reference sequence). This CDR3 is built from 14 residues. The CDR3 sequence is CASSQDTYTGELFF. CDR3 DNA sequence: TGTGCCAGCAGCCAAGACACGTACACCGGGGAGCTGTTTTTT.

This chain uses TRBV11-3 with TRBJ2-1; 13 positions agree with TRBD2. Germline CDR1 is SGHNT and CDR2 is YENEEA. This CDR3 spans 15 amino acids. Unmatched junction bases numbered 8, after V lost 5 bases and J lost 10 bases. CDR3 amino acids: CASSKGTSGAPEQFF. DNA for the CDR3: TGTGCCAGCAGCAAGGGGACTAGCGGGGCCCCCGAGCAGTTCTTC.

Only one count was recorded for this clone. The chain employs TRBV11-2 and TRBJ2-2, with a weak D call TRBD2 (7 bases). From germline, CDR1 is SGHAT and CDR2 FQNNGV. The CDR3 contains 14 residues. The V end lost 4 bases, the J end lost 5 bases, and 11 bases lay between the germline ends. CDR3 coding DNA: TGTGCCAGCAGCTCCCGGGGGGCTACCGGGGAGCTGTTTTTT. This sequence encodes CASSSRGATGELFF.